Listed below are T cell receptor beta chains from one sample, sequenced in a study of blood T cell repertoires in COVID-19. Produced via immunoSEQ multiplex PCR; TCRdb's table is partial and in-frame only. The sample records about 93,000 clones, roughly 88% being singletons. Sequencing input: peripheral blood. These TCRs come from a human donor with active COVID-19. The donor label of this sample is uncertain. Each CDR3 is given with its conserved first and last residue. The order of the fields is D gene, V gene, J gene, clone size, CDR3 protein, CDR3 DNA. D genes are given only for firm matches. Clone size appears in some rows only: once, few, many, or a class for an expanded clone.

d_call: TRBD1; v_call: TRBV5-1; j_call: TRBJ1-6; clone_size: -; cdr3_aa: CASSRPTGADSPLHF; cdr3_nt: TGCGCCAGCAGCAGACCGACAGGGGCGGATTCACCCCTCCACTTT
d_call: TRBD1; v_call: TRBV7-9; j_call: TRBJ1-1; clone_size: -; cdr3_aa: CASSFTGESTEAFF; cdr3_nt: TGTGCCAGCAGCTTCACAGGGGAAAGCACTGAAGCTTTCTTT
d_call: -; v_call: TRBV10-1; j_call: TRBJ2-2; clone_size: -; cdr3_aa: CASSLAAGELFF; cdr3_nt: TGCGCCAGCAGTTTAGCGGCCGGGGAGCTGTTTTTT
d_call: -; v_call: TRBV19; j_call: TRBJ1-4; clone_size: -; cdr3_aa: CASSTGGSVGKLFF; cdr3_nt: TGTGCCAGTAGTACCGGAGGATCGGTCGGAAAACTGTTTTTT
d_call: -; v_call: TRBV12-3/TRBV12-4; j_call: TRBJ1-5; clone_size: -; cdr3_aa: CASSLEGYQPQHF; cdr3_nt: TGTGCCAGCAGTTTAGAGGGGTATCAGCCCCAGCATTTT
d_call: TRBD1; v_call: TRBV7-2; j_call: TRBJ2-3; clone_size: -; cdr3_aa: CASSARTGGTDTQYF; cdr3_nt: TGTGCCAGCAGCGCCAGGACAGGGGGCACAGATACGCAGTATTTT
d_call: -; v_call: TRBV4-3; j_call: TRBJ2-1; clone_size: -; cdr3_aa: CASSQAHLGGREQFF; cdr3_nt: TGCGCCAGCAGCCAAGCGCACCTTGGGGGGAGGGAGCAGTTCTTC
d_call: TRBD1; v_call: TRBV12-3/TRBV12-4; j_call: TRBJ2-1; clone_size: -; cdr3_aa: CASPGQANEQFF; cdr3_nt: TGTGCCAGTCCCGGACAGGCCAATGAGCAGTTCTTC
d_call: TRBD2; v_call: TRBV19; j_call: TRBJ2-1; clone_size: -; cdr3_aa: CASNSGGGNEQFF; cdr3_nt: TGTGCCAGTAACAGCGGGGGAGGGAATGAGCAGTTCTTC
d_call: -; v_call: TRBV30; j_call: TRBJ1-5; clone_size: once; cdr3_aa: CAWSNGKDQPQHF; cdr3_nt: TGTGCCTGGAGTAACGGTAAAGATCAGCCCCAGCATTTT
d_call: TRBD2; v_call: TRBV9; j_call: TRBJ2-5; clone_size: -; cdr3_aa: CASSVDVAGGLQETQYF; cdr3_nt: TGTGCCAGCAGCGTAGACGTAGCGGGGGGGCTCCAAGAGACCCAGTACTTC
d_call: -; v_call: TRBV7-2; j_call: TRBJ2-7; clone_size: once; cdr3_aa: CASSPGESYEQYF; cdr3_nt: TGTGCCAGCAGCCCGGGGGAGTCCTACGAGCAGTACTTC
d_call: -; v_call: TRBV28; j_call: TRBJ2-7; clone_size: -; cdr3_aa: CASSSPGAGVYEQYF; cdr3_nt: TGTGCCAGCAGTTCCCCAGGGGCGGGGGTTTACGAGCAGTACTTC
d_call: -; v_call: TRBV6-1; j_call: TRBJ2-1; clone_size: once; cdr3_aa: CASSENRRGNEQFF; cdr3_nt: TGTGCCAGCAGTGAAAACCGAAGGGGTAATGAGCAGTTCTTC